Below, 26 T cell receptor beta chains from the same sample are listed, as sequenced in a study of shared T cell receptors in the human thymus. Sequenced by immunoSEQ multiplex PCR; TCRdb stores in-frame clones only, minus some. The sample includes about 660,000 clones, approximately 87% of them seen just once. These data were also filed under a second study, of human thymus T cells.

Specimen: thymocytes. The receptor set was obtained from a boy under two years old with a congenital heart defect.

CDR3 nucleotides: TGTGCCAGCAGCTTAGGGGTCGGACTAGCGGGAGGGGATGAGCAGTTCTTC. Protein: CASSLGVGLAGGDEQFF. J is TRBJ2-1 and V is TRBV7-9; TRBD2 aligns across 15 bases. CDR3 length: 17 residues. V trimming: 1 base; J trimming: 8 bases; junction bases outside the gene matches: 6. Germline V lookup: CDR1 SEHNR, CDR2 FQNEAQ (reference sequence).

V usage is TRBV7-9 and J usage is TRBJ2-7, with a tentative D call TRBD1 (7 bases). The CDR3 runs 14 residues. Germline V CDR1 and CDR2: SEHNR, FQNEAQ (reference sequence). The germline V and J ends were trimmed by 1 base and 7 bases, with 14 bases remaining between them. The DNA of the CDR3 is TGTGCCAGCAGCTTAGGGTGGCAGGGGGGAGAGCAGTACTTC. Protein product: CASSLGWQGGEQYF.

This clone was seen once. The V and J genes are TRBV27 and TRBJ2-7; possible D gene TRBD1, 5 bases. The germline CDR1 and CDR2 sequences are MNHEY and SMNVEV (reference sequence). This CDR3 region has 12 residues. V was trimmed by 10 bases and J by 3 bases, leaving 13 bases between them. This CDR3 is CATEVQGYEQYF. In nucleotides, the CDR3 is TGTGCCACCGAAGTTCAGGGCTACGAGCAGTACTTC.

The chain couples TRBV27 to TRBJ2-3; 9 bases are a match to TRBD2. The CDR3 has 15 residues. Germline loops: CDR1 MNHEY, CDR2 SMNVEV (reference sequence). With V trimmed by 3 bases and J by 4 bases, 5 bases remained unmatched. CDR3 DNA: TGTGCCAGCAGTTTGTGGCGGGAGGGCGCAGATACGCAGTATTTT. Protein product: CASSLWREGADTQYF.

The chain uses TRBV4-3 and TRBJ2-2, with a tentative D call TRBD1 (5 bases). The germline V and J ends were trimmed by 6 bases and 0 bases, with 8 bases remaining between them. The CDR3 consists of 14 residues. Per the germline V gene, CDR1 is LGHNA and CDR2 is YSLEER. CDR3: CASRQGSNTGELFF. The CDR3 DNA is TGCGCCAGCAGGCAGGGCTCGAACACCGGGGAGCTGTTTTTT.

The V gene is TRBV5-1, the J gene TRBJ1-2; no definite D call. Germline CDR1 reads SGHRS; CDR2 reads YFSETQ. This CDR3 contains 13 residues. V lost 7 bases and J 6 bases, leaving 16 bases between the germline ends. The CDR3 reads CASRPNNAHGYTF. For the CDR3, the DNA is TGCGCCAGCCGCCCCAACAACGCCCATGGCTACACCTTC.

The CDR3 DNA is TGTGCCAGCAGCTTCCGGGCCCCGGGGGGCGATGAGCAGTTCTTC. Translating it yields CASSFRAPGGDEQFF. This sequence joins TRBV7-3 and TRBJ2-1, with a weak D call TRBD2 (7 bases). V lost 3 bases and J lost 8, with 17 bases in between. CDR1 and CDR2 from the germline V gene are SGHTA and FQGTGA. This CDR3 is built from 15 residues.

The chain recombines TRBV9 with TRBJ1-2, with D unresolved. CDR1 is SGDLS, CDR2 YYNGEE, per germline. CDR3 length: 13 amino acids. V was trimmed by 0 bases and J by 3 bases, leaving 6 bases between them. In DNA form, the CDR3 reads TGTGCCAGCAGCGTAGGGGCGCACTATGGCTACACCTTC. Protein: CASSVGAHYGYTF.

This clone was picked up one time. The J gene is TRBJ2-4, the V gene TRBV5-4; 15 bases match TRBD2. Germline V lookup: CDR1 SGHNT, CDR2 YYREEE (reference sequence). This CDR3 has 19 amino acids. The trim removed 4 bases at V and 3 bases at J, leaving 11 bases unmatched. CDR3 nucleotide sequence: TGTGCCAGCAGCCTCCGGACTAGCGGGAGGGCACTATTCAAAAACATTCAGTACTTC. Its protein is CASSLRTSGRALFKNIQYF.

The chain has TRBV27 and TRBJ2-1; 9 nucleotides align to TRBD2. In germline, CDR1 is MNHEY, CDR2 SMNVEV (reference sequence). CDR3 size: 18 residues. V shed 2 bases, J shed 0 bases, and the junction held 8 bases outside the gene matches. The CDR3 DNA reads TGTGCCAGCAGTTTAGTTAGACTAGCGGACCGCTCCTACAATGAGCAGTTCTTC. It is translated as CASSLVRLADRSYNEQFF.

The V and J genes are TRBV9 and TRBJ2-2; 8 bases are a match to TRBD2. CDR1 and CDR2 (germline): SGDLS, YYNGEE. The CDR3 is 16 amino acids. V was pared by 0 bases and J by 6 bases, with 7 bases of the junction left unmatched. The CDR3 spells CASSVEWEREPGELFF. The CDR3 nucleotides are TGTGCCAGCAGCGTAGAGTGGGAGCGGGAGCCCGGGGAGCTGTTTTTT.

This chain links TRBV6-1 with TRBJ2-2; TRBD1 matches at 7 bases. Germline-derived CDR1 and CDR2 are MNHNS and SASEGT. V was pared by 6 bases and J by 7 bases, with 11 bases of the junction left unmatched. This CDR3 is built from 15 residues. The DNA of the CDR3 is TGTGCCAGCAGCACTTACAGGGGTATTGACGGGGAGCTGTTTTTT. Encoded protein: CASSTYRGIDGELFF.

The J gene is TRBJ1-4, the V gene TRBV10-2; 8 bases are a match to TRBD1. With 2 bases clipped from V and 8 bases from J, the junction kept 13 bases outside the gene matches. This CDR3 contains 17 residues. Germline V gene data show CDR1 as WSHSY and CDR2 as SAAADI. The CDR3 region is CASSEPGQGAAEEKLFF. As DNA, the CDR3 is TGCGCCAGCAGTGAGCCCGGACAGGGAGCAGCAGAGGAAAAACTGTTTTTT.

The CDR3 reads CASSGGTRGLYGYTF. CDR3 sequence (DNA): TGTGCCAGCAGTGGAGGGACCAGGGGGCTCTATGGCTACACCTTC. This sequence joins TRBV6-1 and TRBJ1-2, with 8 bases aligning to TRBD1. This CDR3 has 15 residues. The V gene end was trimmed by 4 bases and the J gene end by 4 bases; junction bases not matched to a gene: 8. Germline V gene sequence: CDR1 MNHNS, CDR2 SASEGT.

The chain employs TRBV30 and TRBJ2-1; 8 bases line up with TRBD2. The CDR3 runs 14 residues. With V trimmed by 0 bases and J by 8 bases, 6 bases remained unmatched. Germline V gene lookup returns CDR1 GTSNPN and CDR2 SVGIG (reference sequence). The CDR3 DNA sequence: TGTGCCTGGAGTGTGGGCGGGAGGACTTATGAGCAGTTCTTC. Translating it yields CAWSVGGRTYEQFF.

The chain links TRBV18 to TRBJ2-3, with 8 bases fitting TRBD2. J was trimmed by 2 bases and V by 4 bases; bases with no gene match: 20. The CDR3 runs 20 residues. Per the germline V gene, CDR1 is KGHSH and CDR2 is LQKENI. Written as DNA, the CDR3 is TGTGCCAGCTCACTCGGGAGGGGCGCTGGGGGACTAGGGCCCACAGATACGCAGTATTTT. Translation gives CASSLGRGAGGLGPTDTQYF. The entire variable domain, with the rest obtained from reference TRBV18 and TRBJ2-3, is as follows: NAGVMQNPRHLVRRRGQEARLRCSPMKGHSHVYWYRQLPEEGLKFMVYLQKENIIDESGMPKERFSAEFPKEGPSILRIQQVVRGDSAAYFCASSLGRGAGGLGPTDTQYFGPGTRLTVL.

The rearrangement joins TRBV7-9 to TRBJ2-3; 8 bases align to TRBD2. CDR1 and CDR2 (germline): SEHNR, FQNEAQ (reference sequence). This CDR3 is built from 16 residues. Germline trimming cut 5 bases from V and 3 bases from J; bases unmatched to any gene: 10. The CDR3 coding sequence is TGTGCCAGCAGCCCAACTCGACGGGAGGGGACAGATACGCAGTATTTT. Its protein is CASSPTRREGTDTQYF.

This chain connects TRBV6-6 to TRBJ2-3, with D possibly TRBD1 on 6 matching bases. The ends were cut back, 6 bases at V and 4 bases at J, with 17 bases in the middle. CDR1 MNHNY and CDR2 SVGAGI come from the germline V gene (reference sequence). This CDR3 spans 15 amino acids. CDR3 nucleotides: TGTGCCAGCAGGCCAGAAAGGGGGACCCCAGATACGCAGTATTTT. Translation gives CASRPERGTPDTQYF.

On this clone: Compared with germline, one end of the junction differs, possibly owing to a read error. This chain joins TRBV6-5 and TRBJ1-2, with TRBD1 matching 9 bases. CDR3 length: 16 amino acids. The V gene's germline CDR1 is MNHEY and CDR2 SVGAGI. CDR3 in amino acids: CASSYSGDREFYGYTF. CDR3 DNA sequence: TGTGCCAGTAGTTACTCCGGGGACAGGGAGTTCTATGGCTACACCTTC.

The chain has TRBV19 and TRBJ1-4, with D maybe TRBD1 (5 bases). In germline, CDR1 is LNHDA, CDR2 SQIVND (reference sequence). This CDR3 is 14 amino acids long. V lost 3 bases to trimming and J lost 2 bases, with 7 bases between them. CDR3 DNA sequence: TGTGCCAGTAGTATGGGGGGGACTAATGAAAAACTGTTTTTT. It yields the protein CASSMGGTNEKLFF. The full variable domain, completed using reference TRBV19 and TRBJ1-4, is DGGITQSPKYLFRKEGQNVTLSCEQNLNHDAMYWYRQDPGQGLRLIYYSQIVNDFQKGDIAEGYSVSREKKESFPLTVTSAQKNPTAFYLCASSMGGTNEKLFFGSGTQLSVL.

This clone has only one observation. This chain links TRBV7-8 with TRBJ2-2; 9 bases match TRBD2. Unmatched junction bases numbered 7, after V lost 4 bases and J lost 1 base. CDR1 is SGHVS and CDR2 is FQNEAQ in the germline V gene. The CDR3 runs 17 residues. CDR3 bases: TGTGCCAGCAGCTCAAATAGACTAGCGGAGAACACCGGGGAGCTGTTTTTT. It yields the protein CASSSNRLAENTGELFF.

The chain carries TRBV5-1 and TRBJ1-3; maybe TRBD1 (6 bases). Germline CDR1 SGHRS, CDR2 YFSETQ. This CDR3 region has 17 residues. V was cut by 2 bases and J by 2 bases, with 17 bases left in between. CDR3 nucleotides: TGCGCCAGCAGCTTTACAGGGCTGGGGGCCCCTGGAAACACCATATATTTT. Protein: CASSFTGLGAPGNTIYF.

This rearrangement joins TRBV4-2 to TRBJ2-5, with 14 bases that match TRBD2. This CDR3 is built from 17 residues. Trimming cost V 0 bases and J 5 bases; bases outside gene matches: 5. Germline CDR1 LGHNA, CDR2 YNFKEQ. This chain's CDR3 is CASSQDGTSGSGETQYF. The CDR3 DNA sequence: TGTGCCAGCAGCCAAGACGGGACTAGCGGGAGCGGGGAGACCCAGTACTTC.

The gene calls are TRBV6-1 and TRBJ2-3, with D maybe TRBD1 (6 bases). The length of the CDR3 is 14 residues. The germline gives CDR1 MNHNS, CDR2 SASEGT. V gave up 5 bases and J gave up 4 bases, with 13 bases separating them. The CDR3 sequence is CASSSIYRADTQYF. The CDR3 DNA reads as TGTGCCAGCAGTTCCATCTACAGGGCAGATACGCAGTATTTT.

The gene calls are TRBV30 and TRBJ2-2; 8 bases are shared with TRBD2. Trimming removed 3 bases from V and 4 bases from J; junction bases left unmatched: 7. Germline CDR1 GTSNPN, CDR2 SVGIG (reference sequence). The CDR3 totals 15 residues. CDR3 protein: CAWRGREGRTGELFF. The CDR3 DNA reads as TGTGCCTGGAGGGGACGGGAGGGCCGCACCGGGGAGCTGTTTTTT.

V gene TRBV25-1 combines with J gene TRBJ2-3; 10 bases align to TRBD2. The CDR3 runs 15 residues. The trim removed 3 bases at V and 4 bases at J, leaving 4 bases unmatched. Germline CDR1 is MGHDK and CDR2 is SYGVNS. The chain's CDR3 is CASSEASGSADTQYF. The CDR3 bases are TGTGCCAGCAGTGAGGCTAGCGGGAGTGCAGATACGCAGTATTTT.